This record covers a single TCR beta chain. Its antigen is unidentified. This entry belongs to a study of T cell responses to AZD1222 COVID-19 vaccine. Findings and caveats of the study: Clonal diversity was possibly underestimated, and the donors were mostly white British, with more females. Scientists sampled the repertoires only once the peak T cell response had passed.

Germline V gene sequence: CDR1 SGHTA, CDR2 FQGNSA. The length of the CDR3 is 15 residues. Trimming removed 3 bases from V and 5 bases from J; junction bases left unmatched: 5. TCRdb's table, derived via immunoSEQ multiplex PCR, lists solely in-frame clones and lacks some. The sample includes about 140,000 clones, about 90% of them seen just once. This rearrangement joins TRBV7-2 to TRBJ2-2; TRBD1 agrees at 8 bases. Here the sequenced sample was peripheral blood, taken 28 days after the second dose of the MenACWY control vaccine. This clonotype was obtained from an adult who received the MenACWY meningococcal vaccine as a control. The CDR3 is CASSFDRGKTGELFF. The CDR3, as DNA: TGTGCCAGCAGCTTTGACAGGGGAAAGACCGGGGAGCTGTTTTTT.